A selection of T cell receptor beta chains follows, all from one sample in a study of identical twins. TCRdb reprocessed the 5' RACE reads with MiXCR, giving one entry per CDR3 protein. The data contain nearly 650,000 distinct CDR3 sequences, just over 7% of them singletons. The same data also went into a second study, on yellow fever vaccine responses in identical twins.

Input material: PBMCs. The receptor source for this set is a woman aged 18-35 years in good health. The CDR3 runs from the conserved cysteine through the conserved F or W. Each record gives: V gene, D gene, J gene, clone size, CDR3 DNA, CDR3 protein. D genes are given only for firm matches. For some rows the clone size is stated as once, few or many, or as a class when expanded; others skip it.

>TRBV4-1|NA|TRBJ2-6|many
TGCGCCAGCAGCCAAGTCATGGGAACTGGGGCCAACGTCCTGACTTTC
CASSQVMGTGANVLTF
>TRBV7-2|NA|TRBJ2-2|NA
TGTGCCAGCAGCTTAGCCCCAGTCCGCACCGGGGAGCTGTTTTTT
CASSLAPVRTGELFF
>TRBV6-5|TRBD1|TRBJ2-2|NA
TGTGCCAGCAGTTACGGGTTGACAGGGAGCACCGGGGAGCTGTTTTTT
CASSYGLTGSTGELFF
>TRBV7-9|NA|TRBJ2-1|many
TGTGCCAGCAGCTCCGGGCCGAGCAGTGGGCCCTACAATGAGCAGTTCTTC
CASSSGPSSGPYNEQFF
>TRBV7-2|TRBD2|TRBJ2-3|NA
TGTGCCAGCAGCGCGACTAGCGGGCTTGCAGATACGCAGTATTTT
CASSATSGLADTQYF
>TRBV12-3/TRBV12-4|NA|TRBJ2-3|many
TGTGCCAGCAGGGTGGGACCGACCACAGATACGCAGTATTTT
CASRVGPTTDTQYF
>TRBV20-1|NA|TRBJ2-1|many
TGCAGTGCTGGGGTGTCTGGCTACAATGAGCAGTTCTTC
CSAGVSGYNEQFF
>TRBV4-1|NA|TRBJ1-2|many
TGCGCCAGCAGCCAGGGCCAGACAGCATCCTATGGCTACACCTTC
CASSQGQTASYGYTF
>TRBV7-6|TRBD2|TRBJ2-1|many
TGTGCCAGCAGTCGACTAGCGGGGGACAATGAGCAGTTCTTC
CASSRLAGDNEQFF
>TRBV6-1|TRBD1|TRBJ2-1|many
TGTGCCAGCAGTAAACGACAGGGGGCCTACAATGAGCAGTTCTTC
CASSKRQGAYNEQFF
>TRBV6-1|TRBD1|TRBJ2-1|NA
TGTGCCAGCAGTAAGAACCGACAGGGTATCCCCAATGAGCAGTTCTTC
CASSKNRQGIPNEQFF
>TRBV7-6|NA|TRBJ2-3|few
TGTGCCAGCAGCTCCCCACAGGGTATAGGGACAGATACGCAGTATTTT
CASSSPQGIGTDTQYF
>TRBV20-1|NA|TRBJ1-5|many
TGCAGTGCTAGAGATTACAGGGCTGACAATCAGCCCCAGCATTTT
CSARDYRADNQPQHF
>TRBV12-3/TRBV12-4|TRBD1|TRBJ1-5|NA
TGTGCCAGCAGTTTATCCGACAGGGGAGGTTATCAGCCCCAGCATTTT
CASSLSDRGGYQPQHF
>TRBV9|TRBD1|TRBJ2-7|few
TGTGCCAGCAGCGTTGACAGGGAAGGTACCTACGAGCAGTACTTC
CASSVDREGTYEQYF
>TRBV12-3/TRBV12-4|TRBD1|TRBJ2-5|few
TGTGCCAGCGGCTCGGACAGGGCGGTCAAGGAGACCCAGTACTTC
CASGSDRAVKETQYF
>TRBV20-1|NA|TRBJ2-2|few
TGCAGTGCTAGGATAGGCACGGGGGTGAACACCGGGGAGCTGTTTTTT
CSARIGTGVNTGELFF
>TRBV5-1|NA|TRBJ1-5|many
TGCGCCAGCAGCTTGGCCGGACATAGCAATCAGCCCCAGCATTTT
CASSLAGHSNQPQHF